These 7 T cell receptor beta chains originate from one sample sequenced in a study of blood T cell repertoires in COVID-19. Sequenced by immunoSEQ multiplex PCR; TCRdb stores in-frame clones only, minus some. Seen here are 210,000 or so clones, around 81% observed once, and the top ten hold under 4.5%. Material: PBMCs or T cells enriched from blood (not recorded which). Receptors were obtained from a man aged 30-40 years with acute COVID-19.

This sequence joins TRBV2 and TRBJ2-1; maybe TRBD2 (7 bases). The CDR3 extends over 14 amino acids. V was cut by 8 bases and J by 5 bases, with 16 bases left in between. The V gene's germline CDR1 is SNHLY and CDR2 FYNNEI. The CDR3 DNA follows: TGTGCCAGCCTACCGGGGGGCGGGGACAATGAGCAGTTCTTC. It yields the protein CASLPGGGDNEQFF.

This clone appeared a few times. The chain combines TRBV27 with TRBJ1-6; TRBD1 agrees at 7 bases. The V segment lost 3 bases and the J segment 12 bases; nucleotides outside the gene matches: 11. Germline assignment: CDR1 MNHEY and CDR2 SMNVEV (reference sequence). The CDR3 covers 15 residues. The CDR3 sequence: CASSLYQRTGQPLHF. CDR3 sequence (DNA): TGTGCCAGCAGTTTGTACCAAAGGACAGGTCAACCCCTCCACTTT.

The chain carries TRBV9 and TRBJ1-2; 8 nucleotides line up with TRBD1. Losses at the gene ends were 5 bases for V and 6 bases for J; bases not matched to a gene: 6. Germline CDR1 SGDLS, CDR2 YYNGEE. The CDR3 covers 13 residues. The CDR3 protein is CASRSQGANGYTF. CDR3 in DNA: TGTGCCAGCAGGTCGCAGGGGGCGAATGGCTACACCTTC.

The chain links TRBV9 to TRBJ2-3, with 8 nucleotides matching TRBD2. Germline loops: CDR1 SGDLS, CDR2 YYNGEE. The V and J ends lost 5 bases and 2 bases, in that order; junction bases with no gene match: 4. This CDR3 has 14 amino acids. Written as DNA, the CDR3 is TGTGCCAGCAGTTTAGCGGGGATCACAGATACGCAGTATTTT. Encoded protein: CASSLAGITDTQYF. Combining the CDR3 with reference TRBV9 and TRBJ2-3 gives the whole variable domain DSGVTQTPKHLITATGQRVTLRCSPRSGDLSVYWYQQSLDQGLQFLIQYYNGEERAKGNILERFSAQQFPDLHSELNLSSLELGDSALYFCASSLAGITDTQYFGPGTRLTVL.

V gene TRBV5-1 combines with J gene TRBJ2-6, with TRBD1 matching over 8 bases. V lost 0 bases to trimming and J lost 1 base; unmatched junction nucleotides: 9. The CDR3 is 19 amino acids. CDR1 is SGHRS, CDR2 YFSETQ, per germline. CDR3 amino acids: CASSLGWTGQGSGANVLTF. In DNA form, the CDR3 reads TGCGCCAGCAGCTTGGGATGGACAGGGCAAGGGTCTGGGGCCAACGTCCTGACTTTC. The full variable domain, its missing parts supplied by reference TRBV5-1 and TRBJ2-6, is KAGVTQTPRYLIKTRGQQVTLSCSPISGHRSVSWYQQTPGQGLQFLFEYFSETQRNKGNFPGRFSGRQFSNSRSEMNVSTLELGDSALYLCASSLGWTGQGSGANVLTFGAGSRLTVL.

V gene TRBV10-2 combines with J gene TRBJ2-7; TRBD2 matches 7 bases. CDR1 WSHSY and CDR2 SAAADI come from the germline V gene. The CDR3 length is 15 residues. V shed 2 bases and J 0 bases; nucleotides not matched to a gene: 4. CDR3 residues: CASSEGGVSSYEQYF. CDR3 in DNA: TGCGCCAGCAGTGAGGGGGGGGTGAGCTCCTACGAGCAGTACTTC.

The chain couples TRBV7-3 to TRBJ2-3; tentatively, D is TRBD1 (6 bases). Per germline, CDR1 SGHTA and CDR2 FQGTGA. Between the trimmed V and J ends, which lost 5 bases and 4 bases, there was a span of 13 bases. The CDR3 is 14 residues long. Here the CDR3 DNA reads TGTGCCAGCAGCCACTCAGGGGCCCCAGATACGCAGTATTTT. Translated, it gives CASSHSGAPDTQYF.